The T cell receptor (beta chain) under discussion was sequenced for a study of Ad26.COV2.S vaccination and SARS-CoV-2 variants (TCRdb year 2021). With regard to the full study: Vaccine-arm donors were drawn from COV1001, a multicentre, randomized, double-blind, placebo-controlled phase I-IIa trial of Ad26.COV2.S in healthy adults. Sequencing of the TCRbeta repertoire served to evaluate the specificity and breadth of SARS-CoV-2-reactive T cell receptors following Ad26.COV2.S vaccination. Trial participants were randomized into five groups of five, in which low-dose or high-dose Ad26.COV2.S was given once or twice, or placebo was given on both occasions. Blinding of investigators to trial group allocation was maintained during experiments and outcome assessment. Dosing of Ad26.COV2.S was intramuscular, at either 5x10^10 or 1x10^11 viral particles, delivered as one shot or as two shots spaced 56 days apart. The TCR-sequenced set comprised roughly 30 samples: approximately 19 Ad26.COV2.S vaccine recipients, 5 placebo recipients and 8 SARS-CoV-2 convalescent individuals. Summary of the overall study and its limitations: Ad26.COV2.S recipients had higher spike-specific TCR breadth than placebo recipients (P = 0.0014). Comparing responses between vaccine doses or regimens was not something the study was powered to do. Vaccine and placebo recipients had similar non-spike TCR breadth, a finding consistent with the vaccine containing only spike. After vaccination, spike-specific CD8+ and CD4+ T cell responses were reported to show substantial breadth. According to the authors, total T cell responses may have been underestimated by the TCR breadth and depth analyses.

From a lookup of the germline V gene (reference sequence), CDR1 and CDR2 are SGHNT and YYREEE. The CDR3 contains 16 residues, cysteine and phenylalanine counted. The retained sequence is limited to the CDR3, 48 bases, with the frame set at the first base. Trimming removed 2 bases from V and 5 bases from J; the gene matches leave 12 bases unexplained. Remarks on this clone: Its antigen has not been determined. Per-base quality was not reported, and no clone a single base away is much larger than it.

Read against the paper, the sample's treatment or condition label means: roughly 20 received Ad26.COV2.S at low or high dose, single or two shots; 5 received placebo; per-sample allocation not given. Repertoires of vaccine and placebo recipients were sequenced from samples taken on day 63 after the first injection. In Cohort 1b, fewer than 30 adults aged 18-55 years were enrolled at a single site in Boston, USA, between 29 July and 7 August 2020. Ad26.COV2.S was a replication-incompetent adenovirus type 26 vector expressing a prefusion-stabilized SARS-CoV-2 spike protein from the original Wuhan strain. The immunoSEQ Assay was the method used to sequence TCRbeta CDR3 regions. After extraction, genomic DNA underwent amplification by bias-controlled multiplex PCR, followed by high-throughput sequencing. Concerning the study's data processing: To quantify the absolute abundance of every unique TCRbeta CDR3 region, sequences were collapsed and filtered. Usable DNA was measured by amplifying reference genes present in all nucleated cells, and TCRbeta template counts were normalized to that usable DNA to estimate T cell fraction. Repertoire TCRs were annotated as SARS-CoV-2-specific when V gene, CDR3 amino acid sequence and J gene were exactly matched to a known reactive TCR set. The reference SARS-CoV-2 TCR set was obtained from MIRA and was filtered for enrichment in COVID-19-positive ImmuneCODE repertoires, whereby public or cross-reactive TCRs were removed. Using the MIRA antigens, annotated TCRs were further analysed by specific ORF or by position within an ORF. Depth was the summed frequency of annotated unique rearrangements, while breadth was defined as annotated unique rearrangements over total unique productive rearrangements. Group comparisons of TCR breadth used two-sided Wilcoxon rank-sum tests. Held by TCRdb, this immuneACCESS table contains in-frame sequences only and omits some clones. Under half of the omission traces to an unresolved V gene where checked; the cause of the rest is unknown. Clone size and V and J calls were adopted from that table, with D and trimming inferred from the DNA. Present in this sample are about 410,000 clones, approximately 90% of which were seen just once. Together, the top ten hold around 2% of the sample.

Sequencing used peripheral blood, obtained in a trial of Ad26.COV2.S vaccine versus placebo. Here the chain combines TRBV5-4 and TRBJ1-2, and TRBD1 aligns with 7 junction nucleotides. The clonotype originates from a person between 18 and 60 years old who received the Ad26.COV2.S COVID-19 vaccine or a placebo. In nucleotides, the sequence is TGTGCCAGCAGCTTTGACAGGGTGGTATCTAGTTATGGCTACACCTTC. This translates into CASSFDRVVSSYGYTF.